What follows describes a single T cell receptor (beta chain). Per the original data handling: Amplifying reference gene primers gave estimates of nucleated cell counts. The data were produced by immunoSEQ multiplex PCR, yet TCRdb's version contains in-frame clones alone and is incomplete. The DNA was the basis for D and trimming; V, J and clone size are from that table. Of 37,000 or so clones in the sample, about 88% were seen once. This sample is part of a study of blood T cell repertoires in COVID-19. For the study at large: The United States, Italy and Spain supplied acute and convalescent COVID-19 samples.

V lost 5 bases to trimming and J lost 2 bases, with 10 bases between them. This CDR3 is 14 amino acids long. Germline CDR1 SEHNR, CDR2 FQNEAQ (reference sequence). The TCR was taken from a man in his fifties or sixties with active COVID-19. Material: peripheral blood. The chain employs TRBV7-9 and TRBJ2-1, with a tentative D call TRBD1 (6 bases). CDR3 DNA: TGTGCCAGCAGCCCGGGACAAGCCTACAATGAGCAGTTCTTC. This gives the protein CASSPGQAYNEQFF.